These T cell receptor beta chains were read from a single sample in a study of control samples from healthy donors and cancer patients. Produced via immunoSEQ multiplex PCR; TCRdb's table is partial and in-frame only. The profile shows approximately 120,000 clones, 90% of them singletons. Sample: blood. The receptors were sampled from a human donor in good health. The donor label of this sample is uncertain. The CDR3 runs from the conserved cysteine through the conserved F or W. A D gene is named only where the DNA matches it firmly. Size is omitted from some rows. Given values are once, few, many or a class for expanded clones.

TRBV30	TRBJ1-4	.	.	TGTGCCTGGAGTGTACAGGTTGGGGACCCTAATGAAAAACTGTTTTTT	CAWSVQVGDPNEKLFF
TRBV24-1	TRBJ2-3	TRBD1	.	TGTGCCGTCTCCGGGACAGGGTACACAGATACGCAGTATTTT	CAVSGTGYTDTQYF
TRBV21-1	TRBJ1-4	.	.	TGTGCCAGCAGCTTCCCCGGGAGCACAACTAATGAAAAACTGTTTTTT	CASSFPGSTTNEKLFF
TRBV29-1	TRBJ2-3	.	.	TGCAGCGTAAGAGCTTTACCCACAGATACGCAGTATTTT	CSVRALPTDTQYF
TRBV3-1/TRBV3-2	TRBJ2-2	.	.	TGTGCCAGCGTGGGTCCGAGCGGGGAGCTGTTTTTT	CASVGPSGELFF
TRBV19	TRBJ1-1	.	.	TGTGCCAGTAGTATCCGGACGGTCATGAACACTGAAGCTTTCTTT	CASSIRTVMNTEAFF
TRBV10-3	TRBJ2-2	TRBD1	.	TGTGCCATCAGTGAGTCGCGGACAGGACACGGGGAGCTGTTTTTT	CAISESRTGHGELFF
TRBV7-2	TRBJ1-6	.	.	TGTGCCAGCAGCCAAAGCGGGGATTCACCCCTCCACTTT	CASSQSGDSPLHF
TRBV6-1	TRBJ2-1	TRBD1	.	TGTGCCAGCAGGGAACAAACAGGGGGGACCTACAATGAGCAGTTCTTC	CASREQTGGTYNEQFF
TRBV6-5	TRBJ1-1	TRBD1	.	TGTGCCAGCAGTTTGAAACAGGGGGTCACTGAAGCTTTCTTT	CASSLKQGVTEAFF
TRBV28	TRBJ1-1	TRBD1	.	TGTGCCAGCAGTCCGGCGGACAGGTACTATAGCGGAGCTTTCTTT	CASSPADRYYSGAFF
TRBV4-2	TRBJ2-1	.	.	TGTGCCAGCAGCCAAGATGGGGGAAGCTCCTACAATGAGCAGTTCTTC	CASSQDGGSSYNEQFF
TRBV9	TRBJ2-2	.	.	TGTGCCAGCAGCGTAGAGCTCGTGTCCGGGGAGCTGTTTTTT	CASSVELVSGELFF
TRBV5-1	TRBJ2-3	TRBD1	.	TGCGCCAGCAGCGGGACAGGCACAGATACGCAGTATTTT	CASSGTGTDTQYF
TRBV6-6	TRBJ1-6	.	.	TGTGCCAGCAGACCAACAGGGCAAAGGGAATCACCCCTCCACTTT	CASRPTGQRESPLHF
TRBV7-9	TRBJ1-1	TRBD1	.	TGTGCCAGCAGCTTCGGGACAGTGATAATCACTGAAGCTTTCTTT	CASSFGTVIITEAFF
TRBV19	TRBJ1-6	TRBD1	.	TGTGCCAGTTCAAACAACGGTGGACAGGGGAATTCACCCCTCCACTTT	CASSNNGGQGNSPLHF
TRBV10-3	TRBJ1-1	.	.	TGTGCCATCAGTGAGGGGAGGCAGGGTACGACTGAAGCTTTCTTT	CAISEGRQGTTEAFF
TRBV2	TRBJ1-1	.	.	TGTGCCAGCAGTACAACAGTGGTTGAAGCTTTCTTT	CASSTTVVEAFF
TRBV7-2	TRBJ2-5	.	once	TGTGCCAGCAGCCTTAACGGGGCGGGGAACCAAGAGACCCAGTACTTC	CASSLNGAGNQETQYF
TRBV3-1/TRBV3-2	TRBJ1-1	.	once	TGTGCCAGCAGCCAAGGCGGTCATTTATCTGGAAAGAACACTGAAGCTTTCTTT	CASSQGGHLSGKNTEAFF
TRBV6-1	TRBJ1-2	.	.	TGTGCCAGCAGTGAACCCCCGGGATACGATGGCTACACCTTC	CASSEPPGYDGYTF
TRBV10-3	TRBJ1-2	.	.	TGTGCCATCAGTGAGTCGACCGGGGGCGAGCGAGGCTACACCTTC	CAISESTGGERGYTF
TRBV11-2	TRBJ2-6	.	.	TGTGCCAGCAGCTTAGCCGGATGGGCCAACGTCCTGACTTTC	CASSLAGWANVLTF
TRBV5-1	TRBJ1-4	.	.	TGCGCCAGCAGCTTTGGGGGAAAACTGTTTTTT	CASSFGGKLFF